Following are 10 T cell receptor beta chains from one sample sequenced in a study of shared clonotypes between healthy human individuals. TCRdb's copy holds only in-frame clones and misses some; the assay was immunoSEQ multiplex PCR. The sample records roughly 660,000 clones, 90% being singletons. Sequencing was carried out using memory CD8+ T cells from PBMCs. The subset was: CD45RO+ cells pooled with CCR7-negative TemRA cells. The origin of the receptors is a man between 18 and 35 years old in good health. Some clones in this sample may be carry-over from other donors' samples.

V and J are TRBV19 and TRBJ2-7; TRBD1 matches at 9 bases. The CDR3 runs to 15 residues. With 2 bases clipped from V and 5 bases from J, the junction kept 7 bases outside the gene matches. Germline V gene lookup returns CDR1 LNHDA and CDR2 SQIVND (reference sequence). The DNA of the CDR3 is TGTGCCAGTAGTATAACAGGGGGCGGCTATAACGAGCAGTACTTC. This encodes CASSITGGGYNEQYF.

Only one count was recorded for this clone. The chain uses TRBV18 and TRBJ2-1; TRBD2 matches at 9 bases. After removal of 2 bases from V and 0 bases from J, the junction contained 8 bases not matched to a gene. The CDR3 is 18 amino acids. Germline CDR1 is KGHSH and CDR2 is LQKENI. CDR3 nucleotide sequence: TGTGCCAGCTCACCATTAGAGATTAGCGGGAGCTCCTACAATGAGCAGTTCTTC. This codes for CASSPLEISGSSYNEQFF.

The chain uses TRBV7-9 and TRBJ2-2, with a tentative D call TRBD2 (6 bases). Germline CDR1 and CDR2: SEHNR and FQNEAQ (reference sequence). The V end was cut by 4 bases, the J end by 4 bases, with 13 bases between. The CDR3 covers 15 residues. The CDR3 spells CASSSWGERTGELFF. CDR3 in DNA: TGTGCCAGCAGCTCTTGGGGGGAGCGCACCGGGGAGCTGTTTTTT.

Concerning this clone itself: A much larger clone lies a single base off, so this may be a read error. The CDR3 ends on some other residue instead of the conserved phenylalanine or tryptophan, so this is likely a read error. The chain combines TRBV2 with TRBJ1-2, with D possibly TRBD1 on 5 matching bases. The CDR3 extends over 13 amino acids. The germline gives CDR1 SNHLY, CDR2 FYNNEI. V lost 5 bases, J lost 5 bases, and 12 bases lay in between. CDR3 protein: CASSRGRPYGYTL. CDR3 DNA sequence: TGTGCCAGCAGTAGGGGACGGCCGTATGGCTACACCCTC.

This clone was found once. The chain joins TRBV7-2 to TRBJ2-1, with 10 positions matching TRBD1. There are 15 residues in the CDR3. The germline V gene encodes CDR1 SGHTA and CDR2 FQGNSA. Trimming removed 4 bases from V and 3 bases from J; junction bases left unmatched: 3. In DNA, the CDR3 is TGTGCCAGCAGCTCACGGGACAGGGGCTACAATGAGCAGTTCTTC. Its translation: CASSSRDRGYNEQFF. Full variable domain (missing parts from reference TRBV7-2 and TRBJ2-1): GAGVSQSPSNKVTEKGKDVELRCDPISGHTALYWYRQSLGQGLEFLIYFQGNSAPDKSGLPSDRFSAERTGGSVSTLTIQRTQQEDSAVYLCASSSRDRGYNEQFFGPGTRLTVL.

The chain uses TRBV28 and TRBJ2-7; 11 nucleotides match TRBD1. V was pared by 6 bases and J by 2 bases, with 9 bases of the junction left unmatched. There are 16 residues in the CDR3. Germline V gives CDR1 MDHEN, CDR2 SYDVKM. CDR3 region: CASRPPPGQGAYEQYF. The CDR3 region has the DNA TGTGCCAGCAGACCCCCACCGGGACAGGGGGCCTACGAGCAGTACTTC.

The rearrangement joins TRBV18 to TRBJ2-2; D remains ambiguous. Trimming took off 2 bases at V and 6 bases at J, with 10 bases between the two ends. Germline V CDR1 and CDR2: KGHSH, LQKENI. CDR3 length: 14 residues. The CDR3 bases are TGTGCCAGCTCACCAGACCGCGGATCCGGGGAGCTGTTTTTT. As protein: CASSPDRGSGELFF. Full variable domain (rest looked up from reference TRBV18 and TRBJ2-2): NAGVMQNPRHLVRRRGQEARLRCSPMKGHSHVYWYRQLPEEGLKFMVYLQKENIIDESGMPKERFSAEFPKEGPSILRIQQVVRGDSAAYFCASSPDRGSGELFFGEGSRLTVL.

This clone was found a few times. The V gene is TRBV6-1, the J gene TRBJ2-2; TRBD2 aligns across 13 bases. CDR3 size: 17 residues. Germline V CDR1 and CDR2: MNHNS, SASEGT. The V segment lost 7 bases and the J segment 6 bases; nucleotides outside the gene matches: 11. The CDR3 sequence: CASTDRSTSGRAGELFF. For the CDR3, the DNA is TGTGCCAGCACTGATCGATCAACTAGCGGGAGGGCCGGGGAGCTGTTTTTT.

This chain connects TRBV29-1 to TRBJ2-3; 13 nucleotides line up with TRBD2. Trimming took 4 bases from V and 4 from J; bases not matched to a gene: 5. This CDR3 has 15 amino acids. The V gene's germline CDR1 is SQVTM and CDR2 ANQGSEA. The CDR3 protein is CSVAWTSGSADTQYF. CDR3 nucleotide sequence: TGCAGCGTTGCATGGACTAGCGGGAGTGCAGATACGCAGTATTTT.

The J gene is TRBJ2-1, the V gene TRBV29-1; D perhaps matches TRBD2 (7 bases). This CDR3 is built from 12 residues. Germline V gene lookup returns CDR1 SQVTM and CDR2 ANQGSEA. The ends were cut back, 7 bases at V and 10 bases at J, with 17 bases in the middle. The CDR3 is CSGGLAAREQFF. CDR3 nucleotides: TGCAGCGGGGGGCTAGCGGCCCGAGAGCAGTTCTTC.